The 13 T cell receptor beta chains in this list originate from one sample, sequenced in a study of human T cells and chemical hapten exposure. As to time point: healthy volunteer bleed at 2 weeks. The total RNA was obtained from whole blood that was not fractionated. TCRdb re-derived calls from the RACE reads in MiXCR, one entry per CDR3 protein. The table has tens of thousands of distinct CDR3 sequences, about 8.7% seen once. Sequencing used whole blood. All receptors derive from a female donor in good health. Some clones in this sample may be carry-over from other donors' samples.

Only a few counts were recorded for this clonotype. The rearrangement uses TRBV2 and TRBJ1-1; 8 nucleotides align to TRBD1. The CDR3 is 13 residues long. The J segment lost 5 bases and the V segment lost 5 bases, leaving 4 bases of the junction unmatched. Germline-derived CDR1 and CDR2 are SNHLY and FYNNEI. As DNA, the CDR3 is TGTGCCAGCAGTTACAGGGGGGGAACTGAAGCTTTCTTT. Translated, it gives CASSYRGGTEAFF.

This clonotype was counted at least ten times. This chain connects TRBV9 to TRBJ2-3; no reliable D call. Trimming shortened V by 0 bases and J by 5 bases, and 4 bases separated the two germline ends. Germline V gene sequence: CDR1 SGDLS, CDR2 YYNGEE. The CDR3 has 12 amino acids. The CDR3 nucleotides read TGTGCCAGCAGCGTAGAGCTAGATACGCAGTATTTT. Amino acids: CASSVELDTQYF.

This clonotype was counted only a few times. The CDR3 loop is CASSQEGFGGLAGEQYF. The CDR3 nucleotides are TGTGCCAGCAGCCAAGAGGGTTTCGGGGGACTAGCGGGGGAGCAGTACTTC. The genes are TRBV4-2 and TRBJ2-7, with 13 bases identical to TRBD2. Germline CDR1 and CDR2: LGHNA and YNFKEQ. CDR3 length: 17 amino acids. With 0 bases clipped from V and 7 bases from J, the junction kept 9 bases outside the gene matches.

This clonotype was detected ten times or more. The chain joins TRBV12-3 or TRBV12-4 to TRBJ2-1; the D gene could be TRBD1 or TRBD2 (6 bases each). Trimming removed 11 bases from V and 16 bases from J, with 27 bases in between. The CDR3 has 13 residues. This chain's CDR3 is CAAFQGRDPRDFF. CDR3 bases: TGTGCCGCGTTCCAGGGGCGGGACCCAAGGGATTTCTTC.

This clonotype was picked up a small number of times. The CDR3 reads CASRGLAEYEQYF. The CDR3 nucleotides read TGCGCCAGCAGAGGACTAGCAGAATACGAGCAGTACTTC. The chain employs TRBV10-2 and TRBJ2-7, with 8 bases that match TRBD2. J gave up 4 bases and V 6 bases, and 5 bases lay outside the gene matches. The germline CDR1 and CDR2 sequences are WSHSY and SAAADI. The CDR3 extends over 13 amino acids.

The chain couples TRBV25-1 to TRBJ1-5; TRBD1 is a possible D gene (5 bases). The CDR3 contains 14 residues. Germline CDR1 and CDR2: MGHDK and SYGVNS. Trimming took 7 bases from V and 0 from J, leaving 10 bases between them. DNA of the CDR3: TGTGCCAGCACGGGGGAGGCTAGCAATCAGCCCCAGCATTTT. Protein product: CASTGEASNQPQHF.

This clonotype was recorded many times. CDR3 sequence: CSARPGPTYNEQFF. Here the CDR3 DNA reads TGCAGTGCTAGGCCCGGGCCCACCTACAATGAGCAGTTCTTC. The chain uses TRBV20-1 and TRBJ2-1; unclear D gene. V was shortened by 3 bases and J by 2 bases, with 11 bases between the two germline ends. Germline CDR1 and CDR2: DFQATT and SNEGSKA (reference sequence). The CDR3 is made up of 14 amino acids.

V usage is TRBV20-1 and J usage is TRBJ2-6; D unresolved. The CDR3 consists of 15 residues. Germline V gene lookup returns CDR1 DFQATT and CDR2 SNEGSKA (reference sequence). V was shortened by 0 bases and J by 7 bases, with 13 bases between the two germline ends. The CDR3 region is CSARDSFSPANVLTF. The CDR3 coding sequence is TGCAGTGCTAGAGACTCCTTTTCCCCAGCCAACGTCCTGACTTTC.

A few counts support this clonotype. The chain is built from TRBV2 and TRBJ2-5; no clear D gene. Looked up from germline, CDR1 is SNHLY and CDR2 is FYNNEI. The CDR3 has 15 residues. V was shortened by 2 bases and J by 4 bases, with 14 bases between the two germline ends. The CDR3 nucleotides read TGTGCCAGCAGTGAACCTAAGACACCCGGAGAGACCCAGTACTTC. This codes for CASSEPKTPGETQYF.

J is TRBJ2-2 and V is TRBV28; D possibly corresponds to TRBD2 (6 bases). This CDR3 is 13 amino acids long. Trimming left V 8 bases short and J 4 bases short, with 11 bases between. CDR1 and CDR2 (germline): MDHEN, SYDVKM. The CDR3 DNA sequence: TGTGCCAGCTTAGCGGAACTCACCGGGGAGCTGTTTTTT. This encodes CASLAELTGELFF.

The V gene is TRBV12-5, the J gene TRBJ1-2; D is unresolved. The CDR3 has 14 amino acids. Trimming shortened V by 2 bases and J by 8 bases, and 15 bases separated the two germline ends. Germline CDR1 is LGHNT and CDR2 is FRNRAP. CDR3 protein: CASGLFQDPNGYTF. In DNA, the CDR3 is TGTGCTAGTGGTTTGTTTCAGGATCCGAACGGCTACACCTTC.

This clonotype was seen ten or more times. The rearrangement uses TRBV7-8 and TRBJ2-3; perhaps TRBD2 as D (6 bases). The CDR3 is 16 residues long. Germline loops: CDR1 SGHVS, CDR2 FQNEAQ. V was trimmed by 4 bases and J by 0 bases, leaving 14 bases between them. CDR3 sequence (DNA): TGTGCCAGCAGCTCATGGAGCGGGTCGAGCACAGATACGCAGTATTTT. It specifies CASSSWSGSSTDTQYF.

Remarks on this clonotype: An end of the junction does not agree with germline; a read error may underlie this. The CDR3 sequence: CASSHSGQKNTEAFF. The CDR3 DNA reads as TGTGCCAGCAGTCACTCAGGACAGAAGAACACTGAAGCTTTCTTT. This rearrangement joins TRBV6-6 to TRBJ1-1, with a weak D call TRBD1 (6 bases). This CDR3 has 15 residues. Germline V gene lookup returns CDR1 MNHNY and CDR2 SVGAGI (reference sequence).